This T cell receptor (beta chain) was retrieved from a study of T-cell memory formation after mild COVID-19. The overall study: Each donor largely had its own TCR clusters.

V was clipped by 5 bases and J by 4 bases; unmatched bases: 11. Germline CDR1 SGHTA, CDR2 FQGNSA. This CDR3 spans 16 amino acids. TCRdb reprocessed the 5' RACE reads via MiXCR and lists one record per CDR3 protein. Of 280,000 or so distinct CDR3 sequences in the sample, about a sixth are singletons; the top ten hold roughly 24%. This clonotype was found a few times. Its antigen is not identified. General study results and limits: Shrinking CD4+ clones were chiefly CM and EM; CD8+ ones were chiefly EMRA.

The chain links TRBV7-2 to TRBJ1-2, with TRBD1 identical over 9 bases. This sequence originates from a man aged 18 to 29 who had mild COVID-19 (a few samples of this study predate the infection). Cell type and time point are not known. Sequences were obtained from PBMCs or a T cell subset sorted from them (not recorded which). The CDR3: CASSPPPGQGFYGYTF. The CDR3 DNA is TGTGCCAGCAGCCCACCCCCGGGACAGGGCTTCTATGGCTACACCTTC.